Given below is one T cell receptor (beta chain) in context. This clonotype was observed a few times. Its antigen target is currently unknown. Per-base qualities were not stored, and no clone one base away is much larger. The data were obtained in a study of T-cell memory formation after mild COVID-19 (dated by TCRdb to about 2021). About the full investigation: TCR sequence clusters from the two donors were largely donor specific. In a couple of donors, T-cell clones that expanded and contracted after mild COVID-19 were tracked by sequencing TCRalpha and TCRbeta repertoires over time. The cohort comprised two young, previously healthy adult volunteers, one female and one male.

The research as a whole found: The study covered only two mild cases, and larger cohorts including severe cases with pre-infection samples were considered necessary. Contracting CD4+ clones were located mainly in the CM and EM memory subsets, whereas CD8+ clones were found to be enriched in EMRA. Some responding clones were detected in pre-infection memory, suggesting pre-existing cross-reactive memory T cells joined the SARS-CoV-2 response. Whether the second-wave clones peaking on day 37 were SARS-CoV-2 specific was not confirmed. From day 15 to 85, contracting clones showed balanced CD4/CD8 phenotypes, whereas a second wave of clones that expanded from day 15 to 37 leaned towards CD4+.

Based on the germline V gene (reference sequence), the CDR1 and CDR2 sequences are DFQATT and SNEGSKA. The CDR3 numbers 11 residues from cysteine through phenylalanine. Only CDR3 DNA remains: 33 bases, in frame from the first base. The trim is 6 bases for V and 1 base for J, with a gap of 6 bases between the germline ends. The instrument was an Illumina NovaSeq 6000. cDNA libraries for TCRalpha and TCRbeta were prepared by 5'RACE using constant-segment primers, with sample barcodes and unique molecular identifiers added. Trizol reagent was used to extract RNA from every sample. The libraries were amplified in two PCR steps, and the second step added a second sample barcode and Illumina TruSeq adapters. The libraries were sequenced on an Illumina NovaSeq using 2 x 150 bp paired-end reads. Per the source publication's procedure: Reads were demultiplexed and collapsed into UMI-guided consensus sequences with migec v1.2.7. Using mixcr v2.1.11, UMI consensuses were aligned to TRA and TRB V and J templates and then assembled into clonotypes. A clonotype was counted as expanded or contracted only when both edgeR and NoisET called the clonotype significant, with the noise models trained on biological replicates. For edgeR calls, the cutoffs were a false discovery rate-adjusted p below 0.01 and a log2 fold-change threshold of 1. As an exploratory analysis of dynamics, PCA with hierarchical clustering was applied to max-normalized trajectories of the 1000 most abundant clonotypes. The CD4 or CD8 phenotype of responding clones was assigned using the separately sequenced CD4+ and CD8+ repertoires. The public reads were quality trimmed at Q25 with fastp and then assembled into clones with MiXCR by TCRdb, keeping productive beta chains. Entries are consolidated by CDR3 protein sequence, retaining the most common genes and DNA. TCRdb, not the original authors, processed these V and J calls. The table for this sample lists a few hundred thousand distinct CDR3 sequences; approximately 15% of them were counted only once. Clones ranked in the top ten supply 21% of the sample.

Ficoll-Paque density gradient centrifugation was used to isolate PBMCs. Sequenced material: PBMCs or a T cell subset sorted from them (not recorded which). The sequence joins TRBV20-1 to TRBJ1-2; there is no confident call for the D gene. The TCR comes from a man aged 18-30 years who had mild COVID-19 (a few samples of this study predate the infection). The sample titles of this study are shuffled in the database, so cell type and time point are left out; the donor was told from shared clones. This receptor carries the CDR3 CSAGGNYGYTF. Read as DNA, the sequence is TGCAGTGCGGGCGGTAACTATGGCTACACCTTC.